This T cell receptor beta chain was sequenced for a study of blood T cells in healthy people across ages. Healthy Caucasian individuals from Russia aged about 6 to 100 were enrolled as donors. Trimming cost V 0 bases and J 0 bases, with 15 bases left between them. CDR3 length equals 16 residues. CDR1 is DFQATT and CDR2 is SNEGSKA in the germline V gene (reference sequence). A second PCR, run for roughly 7 to 11 cycles, used a sample-barcoded 5' primer plus a J-beta primer mix. The template-switch adaptor was a 5' adaptor with 12 random nucleotides. It tagged each cDNA molecule. A minimum of 2.5 million CDR3-containing paired-end reads was obtained for each sample. MiXCR, applied by TCRdb to the 5' RACE reads, yields one record per CDR3 protein. The table records about 970,000 distinct CDR3 sequences, just over 50% of them present only once.

The receptor was isolated from a woman aged 55-70 years in good health. The sequenced sample was blood. The rearrangement links TRBV20-1 to TRBJ2-7; weak D call: TRBD2 (5 bases). CDR3 loop: CSARDRRKKSSYEQYF. The CDR3 region has the DNA TGCAGTGCTAGAGACAGGAGGAAGAAGAGCTCCTACGAGCAGTACTTC.